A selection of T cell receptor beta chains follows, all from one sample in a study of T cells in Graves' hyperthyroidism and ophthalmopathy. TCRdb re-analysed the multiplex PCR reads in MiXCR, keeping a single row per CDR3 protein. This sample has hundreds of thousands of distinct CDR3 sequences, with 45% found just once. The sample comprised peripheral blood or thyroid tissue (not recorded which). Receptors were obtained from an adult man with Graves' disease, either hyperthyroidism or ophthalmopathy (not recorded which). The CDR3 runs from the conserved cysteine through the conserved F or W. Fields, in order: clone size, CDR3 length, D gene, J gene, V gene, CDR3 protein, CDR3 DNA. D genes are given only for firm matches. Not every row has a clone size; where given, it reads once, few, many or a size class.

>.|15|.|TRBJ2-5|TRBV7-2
CASSAEQGPVWTQYF
TGTGCCAGCAGCGCTGAACAGGGCCCCGTGTGGACCCAGTACTTC
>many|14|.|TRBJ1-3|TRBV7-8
CASSLGHRGNTIYF
TGTGCCAGCAGCTTAGGACACCGAGGAAACACCATATATTTT
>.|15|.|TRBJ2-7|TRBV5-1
CASSLERHSNYEQYF
TGCGCCAGCAGCTTGGAAAGGCACTCTAATTACGAGCAGTACTTC
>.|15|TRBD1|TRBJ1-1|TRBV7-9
CASRAPGQGNTEAFF
TGTGCCAGCAGGGCCCCGGGACAGGGGAACACTGAAGCTTTCTTT
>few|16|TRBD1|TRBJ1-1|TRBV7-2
CASSPRTGGANTEAFF
TGTGCCAGCAGCCCACGGACAGGGGGCGCGAACACTGAAGCTTTCTTT
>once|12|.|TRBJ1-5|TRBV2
CASSGDKQPQHF
TGTGCCAGCAGTGGTGACAAACAGCCCCAGCATTTT
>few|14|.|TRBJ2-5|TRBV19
CASSDQHEGETQYF
TGTGCCAGTAGTGATCAGCACGAAGGAGAGACCCAGTACTTC
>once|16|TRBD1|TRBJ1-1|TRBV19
CASSIPPGGGEAEAFF
TGTGCCAGTAGTATCCCCCCAGGGGGGGGTGAGGCTGAAGCTTTCTTT
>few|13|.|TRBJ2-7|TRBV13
CASSFGNSYEQYF
TGTGCCAGCAGCTTCGGCAACTCCTACGAGCAGTACTTC
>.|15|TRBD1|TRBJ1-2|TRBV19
CASSIPGQGAYGYTF
TGTGCCAGTAGTATTCCGGGACAGGGGGCCTATGGCTACACCTTC
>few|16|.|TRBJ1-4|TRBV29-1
CSVEDPTGRRREKLFF
TGCAGCGTTGAAGATCCGACCGGCCGAAGACGTGAAAAACTGTTTTTT
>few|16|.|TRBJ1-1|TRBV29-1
CSACSGATWGGTEAFF
TGCAGCGCGTGTTCAGGGGCCACTTGGGGGGGAACTGAAGCTTTCTTT
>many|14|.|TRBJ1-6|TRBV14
CASSPNSNNSPLHF
TGTGCCAGCAGCCCCAACAGTAATAATTCACCCCTCCACTTT
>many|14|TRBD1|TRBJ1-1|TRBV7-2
CASRWDSSNTEAFF
TGTGCCAGCCGGTGGGACAGTTCGAACACTGAAGCTTTCTTT
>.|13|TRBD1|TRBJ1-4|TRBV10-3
CAISTGQGEKLFF
TGTGCCATCAGTACGGGACAGGGTGAAAAACTGTTTTTT
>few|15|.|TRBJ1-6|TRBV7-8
CASSLVAGSNSPLHF
TGTGCCAGCAGCTTAGTGGCGGGTTCTAATTCACCCCTCCACTTT
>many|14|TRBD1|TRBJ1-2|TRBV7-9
CASDGTGKNYGYTF
TGTGCCAGCGATGGGACAGGGAAGAACTATGGCTACACCTTC
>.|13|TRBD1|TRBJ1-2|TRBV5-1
CASSQGQGLGYTF
TGCGCCAGCAGCCAAGGACAGGGTCTGGGCTACACCTTC
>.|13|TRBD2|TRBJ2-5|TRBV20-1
CSAFGREQETQYF
TGCAGTGCTTTCGGGAGGGAACAAGAGACCCAGTACTTC
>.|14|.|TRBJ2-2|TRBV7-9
CASSQVKGTGELFF
TGTGCCAGCAGCCAAGTAAAGGGTACCGGGGAGCTGTTTTTT
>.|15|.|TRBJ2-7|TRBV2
CACSAPGDKAYEQYF
TGTGCCTGCAGTGCCCCCGGGGACAAAGCCTACGAGCAGTACTTC
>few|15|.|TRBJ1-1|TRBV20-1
CSVPRTLSGNTEAFF
TGCAGTGTGCCCCGGACTTTGTCGGGAAACACTGAAGCTTTCTTT
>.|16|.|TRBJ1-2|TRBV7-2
CASSLDRSRGAGGYTF
TGTGCCAGCAGCTTAGACCGTTCACGGGGGGCGGGCGGCTACACCTTC
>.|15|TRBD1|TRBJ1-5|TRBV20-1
CSARPSGTGNQPQHF
TGCAGTGCTAGACCCTCCGGGACAGGGAATCAGCCCCAGCATTTT
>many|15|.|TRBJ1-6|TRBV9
CASSVSTGFDSPLHF
TGTGCCAGCAGCGTTTCTACAGGATTCGATTCACCCCTCCACTTT
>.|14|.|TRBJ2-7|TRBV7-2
CASSYGGQPYEQYF
TGCGCCAGCAGCTACGGGGGACAACCTTACGAGCAGTACTTC
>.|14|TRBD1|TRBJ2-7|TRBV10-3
CAISYRQGDYEQYF
TGTGCCATCAGTTACAGGCAGGGGGACTACGAGCAGTACTTC
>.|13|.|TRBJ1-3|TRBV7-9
CASSVATLNTIYF
TGTGCCAGCAGCGTAGCTACGTTGAACACCATATATTTT
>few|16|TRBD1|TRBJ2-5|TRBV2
CASSEENLGTAETQYF
TGTGCCAGCAGTGAGGAGAACCTGGGGACAGCAGAGACCCAGTACTTC
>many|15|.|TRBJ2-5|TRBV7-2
CASSLLGQSQETQYF
TGTGCCAGCAGCCTACTCGGGCAGTCCCAAGAGACCCAGTACTTC
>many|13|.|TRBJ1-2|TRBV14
CASSQPGKLGYTF
TGTGCCAGCAGCCAACCAGGGAAGCTTGGCTACACCTTC
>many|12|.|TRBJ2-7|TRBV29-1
CSVENFSYEQYF
TGCAGCGTTGAAAACTTCTCCTACGAGCAGTACTTC
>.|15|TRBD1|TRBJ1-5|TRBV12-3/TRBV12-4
CASSLQTGINQPQHF
TGTGCCAGCAGCTTACAGACAGGGATCAATCAGCCCCAGCATTTT
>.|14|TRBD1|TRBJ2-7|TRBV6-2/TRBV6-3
CASSYSGQGAEQYF
TGTGCCAGCAGTTACTCCGGACAGGGGGCCGAGCAGTACTTC
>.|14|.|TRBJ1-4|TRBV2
CTSSSSGANEKLFF
TGTACCAGCAGCTCGAGCGGGGCGAATGAAAAACTGTTTTTT
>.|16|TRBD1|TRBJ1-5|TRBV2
CASSARTGGGNQPQHF
TGTGCCAGCAGTGCAAGGACAGGGGGCGGCAATCAGCCCCAGCATTTT
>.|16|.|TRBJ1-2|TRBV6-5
CASSRPSDSSNYGYTF
TGTGCCAGCAGTCGACCCTCGGACAGCTCTAACTATGGCTACACCTTC
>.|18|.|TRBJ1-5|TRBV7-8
CASSGRQLGPYSNQPQHF
TGTGCCAGCAGCGGACGTCAACTCGGACCTTATAGCAATCAGCCCCAGCATTTT
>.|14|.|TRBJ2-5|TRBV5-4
CASSSSRRVETQYF
TGTGCCAGCAGCTCGTCCCGGCGGGTAGAGACCCAGTACTTC
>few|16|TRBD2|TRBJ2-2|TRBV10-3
CAISDWASGSTGELFF
TGTGCCATCAGTGATTGGGCTAGCGGGAGCACCGGGGAGCTGTTTTTT
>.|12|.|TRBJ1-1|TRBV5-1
CASSLDGKQAFF
TGCGCCAGCAGCTTGGACGGGAAACAAGCTTTCTTT
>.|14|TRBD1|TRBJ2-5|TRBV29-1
CSASSQGTATTQYF
TGCAGTGCCAGCAGCCAGGGGACAGCTACAACCCAGTACTTC
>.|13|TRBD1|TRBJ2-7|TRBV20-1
CSASPNRGYEQYF
TGCAGTGCTAGTCCGAACAGGGGTTACGAGCAGTACTTC
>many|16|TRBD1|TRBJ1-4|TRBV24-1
CATSDSLRDRGEKLFF
TGTGCCACCAGTGATTCCCTCCGGGACAGGGGCGAAAAACTGTTTTTT
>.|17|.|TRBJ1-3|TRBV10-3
CAISEVGHSPTRNTIYF
TGTGCCATCAGTGAGGTCGGACACAGTCCCACTAGAAACACCATATATTTT
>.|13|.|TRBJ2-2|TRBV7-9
CASSLVSPGELFF
TGTGCCAGCAGCTTAGTCTCCCCCGGGGAGCTGTTTTTT
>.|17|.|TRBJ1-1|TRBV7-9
CASSFSKLQVFEEEAFF
TGTGCCAGCAGCTTCTCGAAGCTCCAGGTTTTTGAAGAGGAGGCTTTCTTT
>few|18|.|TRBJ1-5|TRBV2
CASREGIIGPIRNQPQHF
TGTGCCAGCAGGGAGGGAATCATAGGACCCATTCGGAATCAGCCCCAGCATTTT
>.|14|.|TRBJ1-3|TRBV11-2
CASVSPNSGNTIYF
TGTGCCAGCGTTTCCCCGAACTCTGGAAACACCATATATTTT
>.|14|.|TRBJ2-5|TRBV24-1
CATSDKGLVETQYF
TGTGCCACCAGTGATAAGGGGTTGGTAGAGACCCAGTACTTC
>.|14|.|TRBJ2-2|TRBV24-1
CATSDDQGPGELFF
TGTGCCACCAGTGATGACCAGGGTCCCGGGGAGCTGTTTTTT
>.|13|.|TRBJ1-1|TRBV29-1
CSSEGGSNTEAFF
TGCAGCTCGGAGGGGGGGTCGAACACTGAAGCTTTCTTT
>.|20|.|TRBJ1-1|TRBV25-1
CASSIGLTGRVRRMNTEAFF
TGTGCCAGTAGTATCGGACTAACAGGCCGCGTCAGGCGGATGAACACTGAAGCTTTCTTT
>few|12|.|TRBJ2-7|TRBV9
CASSQTRSEQYF
TGTGCCAGCAGCCAGACCCGTTCCGAGCAGTACTTC
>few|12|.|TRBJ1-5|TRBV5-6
CASSKRGQPQHF
TGTGCCAGCAGCAAAAGAGGTCAGCCCCAGCATTTT
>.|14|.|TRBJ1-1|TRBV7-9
CASSSRDSSPGAFF
TGTGCCAGCAGCTCCCGTGACAGTTCACCTGGAGCTTTCTTT
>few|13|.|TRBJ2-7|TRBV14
CASRRTGRYEQYF
TGTGCCAGCAGACGGACGGGGCGCTACGAGCAGTACTTC